One sample yielded the 5 T cell receptor beta chains listed below, sequenced in a study of cytomegalovirus exposure and HLA in healthy donors. PCR was performed using 60 Vbeta and 13 Jbeta primers. The protocol was immunoSEQ multiplex PCR, while the TCRdb copy is restricted to in-frame clones and leaves out a portion. The table includes under 150,000 clones, over 65% detected once. Material for sequencing was PBMCs. The source is a woman under 30 in good health and CMV-seronegative.

This clone was observed a handful of times. This chain connects TRBV5-1 to TRBJ1-1; no clear D. Germline lookup yields CDR1 SGHRS and CDR2 YFSETQ. The CDR3 runs 15 residues. Trimming took off 3 bases at V and 0 bases at J, with 12 bases between the two ends. CDR3 nucleotides: TGCGCCAGCAGCTCCTCGACGGGAATGAACACTGAAGCTTTCTTT. This sequence encodes CASSSSTGMNTEAFF. Combining the CDR3 with reference TRBV5-1 and TRBJ1-1 gives the whole variable domain KAGVTQTPRYLIKTRGQQVTLSCSPISGHRSVSWYQQTPGQGLQFLFEYFSETQRNKGNFPGRFSGRQFSNSRSEMNVSTLELGDSALYLCASSSSTGMNTEAFFGQGTRLTVV.

This clone was recorded once. The chain is built from TRBV2 and TRBJ1-1; possibly TRBD1 for D (6 bases). This CDR3 is 16 amino acids long. Germline V gene lookup returns CDR1 SNHLY and CDR2 FYNNEI. Trimming cost V 3 bases and J 5 bases, with 19 bases left between them. Here the CDR3 reads CASSDTLYREYTEAFF. In nucleotides, the CDR3 is TGTGCCAGCAGTGACACGTTATACAGGGAGTATACTGAAGCTTTCTTT.

This sequence joins TRBV2 and TRBJ2-1; D is uncertain. There are 17 residues in the CDR3. The V and J ends lost 1 base and 2 bases respectively, with 15 bases between them. CDR1 is SNHLY and CDR2 is FYNNEI in the germline V gene. Here the CDR3 reads CASSEGLINITYNEQFF. As DNA, the CDR3 is TGTGCCAGCAGTGAAGGACTTATTAACATTACCTACAATGAGCAGTTCTTC. Variable domain in full (rest from reference TRBV2 and TRBJ2-1): EPEVTQTPSHQVTQMGQEVILRCVPISNHLYFYWYRQILGQKVEFLVSFYNNEISEKSEIFDDQFSVERPDGSNFTLKIRSTKLEDSAMYFCASSEGLINITYNEQFFGPGTRLTVL.

This clone was found a few times. The chain joins TRBV15 to TRBJ1-1; unclear D gene. This CDR3 contains 15 residues. Germline CDR1 is LNHNV and CDR2 is YYDKDF (reference sequence). V lost 0 bases and J 5 bases, leaving 13 bases between the germline ends. The CDR3 DNA follows: TGTGCCACCAGCAGAGATCCTGGGAGGGCGACTGAAGCTTTCTTT. Its translation: CATSRDPGRATEAFF.

This clone has more than one count but fewer than ten. The chain links TRBV5-6 to TRBJ2-4; D is perhaps TRBD2 (6 bases). This CDR3 comprises 14 residues. The ends were cut back, 2 bases at V and 7 bases at J, with 13 bases in the middle. Germline CDR1 and CDR2: SGHDT and YYEEEE. The CDR3 coding sequence is TGTGCCAGCAGCTTTTTACAGGCGGGGAACATTCAGTACTTC. Its protein product is CASSFLQAGNIQYF.